The rows below give T cell receptor beta chains drawn from one sample of a study of shared clonotypes between healthy human individuals. Generated by immunoSEQ multiplex PCR, the TCRdb table keeps only in-frame clones and is missing some. In the table there are under 2,000,000 clones, less than 95% of which are singletons. The sequenced sample was naive CD8+ T cells sorted from blood. The receptors originated from a young man in good health. Each CDR3 is given without its conserved first and last residue. Clone size is shown for a subset of rows, as once, few, many or a class of expanded clone.

clone_size v_call cdr3_aa
once TRBV11-2 ASSLVVGLDEQY
NA TRBV5-4 ASSVDRGGGEKLF
NA TRBV5-1 ASSLAGAANEKLF
NA TRBV11-3 ASSLGGPVEQNHSNQPQH
NA TRBV6-5 ASGWGGTSYNEQF
NA TRBV14 ASSQNASGGIQETQY
NA TRBV2 ASSDGAGWDSPLH
NA TRBV5-6 ASSPGTEYEQY
NA TRBV4-1 ASSQRTGEETQY
NA TRBV9 ASSVGWGQGYEQY
NA TRBV4-1 ASSHPDRVLDNEQF
NA TRBV7-3 ASSLTPADTQY
NA TRBV6-5 ASSYLAGGTDTQY
NA TRBV19 ASSIQGNYGYT
NA TRBV6-1 ASSERGGFYGYT
NA TRBV13 ASSFRGLVSNEQF
NA TRBV6-6 ASSTEFGQPQH
few TRBV27 ASSFAGGVSYEQY
NA TRBV4-1 ASSLLDSLNTEAF
NA TRBV2 ASSESGQGALYEQY
once TRBV4-2 ASSQVQENMNTEAF
NA TRBV11-2 ASSSLRWDRVPPNYGYT
NA TRBV27 ASSVTSGGALETQY
NA TRBV12-5 ASGADGTGRVDEQF
NA TRBV6-1 ASSDLRVGSNQPQH
NA TRBV6-6 ASEIAGDTGELF
NA TRBV7-2 ASSSVLGAYEQY
few TRBV4-1 ASSQGQGSSYEQY
NA TRBV7-9 ASSLAQGKAGELF
NA TRBV5-6 ASSLALAGAYEQY
NA TRBV11-2 ASSLGGSGADTQY
NA TRBV11-2 ASSPTGLAGVGEQF
NA TRBV28 ASSFAGENTEAF
NA TRBV6-5 ASSLGPGPLNEQF
NA TRBV6-5 ASCGSWEGEAF
NA TRBV5-6 ASSLGQGTLGYT
NA TRBV13 ASSSARDGSYEQY
NA TRBV4-2 ASSQGRGANTGELF
NA TRBV10-3 AISEDYEQY
NA TRBV9 ASSTDASYEQY
NA TRBV29-1 STGEENEQY
NA TRBV7-9 ASSLAGGLAGELF
NA TRBV4-3 ASSQDRRQNNEKLF
NA TRBV11-2 ASSLTEYGYT
NA TRBV19 ASSIMDQPQH
NA TRBV13 ASSLIGTGSDGYT
NA TRBV5-4 ASSSPGTTTGELF
NA TRBV10-2 ASLPRGSGLEDTQY
NA TRBV4-1 ASSHLTGQMNTEAF
NA TRBV27 ASSPLSSTDTQY